A single sample is the source of the 32 T cell receptor beta chains below, sequenced in a study of shared clonotypes between healthy human individuals. Here immunoSEQ multiplex PCR was the method, and the copy in TCRdb shows in-frame clones only, minus some. This table holds about 1.5 million clones, 95% to 99% found once. The source material was naive CD4+ T cells sorted from blood. This sample's subset: CD45RA+ positively selected. The receptor set was obtained from a man aged 30 to 45 in good health.

The rearrangement joins TRBV10-3 to TRBJ1-4; possibly TRBD1 for D (5 bases). V was trimmed by 6 bases and J by 8 bases, leaving 10 bases between them. Germline CDR1 is ENHRY and CDR2 is SYGVKD. There are 12 residues in the CDR3. CDR3 nucleotides: TGTGCCATCAGCGGGAAGGGGGAAAAACTGTTTTTT. Its translation: CAISGKGEKLFF.

The chain is built from TRBV7-8 and TRBJ2-7, with 7 bases fitting TRBD2. Germline CDR1 SGHVS, CDR2 FQNEAQ. The CDR3 runs to 14 residues. Losses at the gene ends were 7 bases for V and 6 bases for J; bases not matched to a gene: 12. CDR3 nucleotides: TGTGCCAGCACCCTGGAGGCGGGAGTAGGCGAGCAGTACTTC. Amino acids: CASTLEAGVGEQYF.

This sequence joins TRBV28 and TRBJ2-1, with D possibly TRBD2 on 6 matching bases. Between the trimmed V and J ends, which lost 1 base and 8 bases, there was a span of 12 bases. The CDR3 spans 14 residues. Germline lookup yields CDR1 MDHEN and CDR2 SYDVKM. Written as DNA, the CDR3 is TGTGCCAGCAGTTTATACGGCAGGAGGGATGAGCAGTTCTTC. This translates into CASSLYGRRDEQFF.

The chain combines TRBV5-1 with TRBJ2-3, with TRBD2 identical over 9 bases. V lost 6 bases, J lost 2 bases, and 4 bases stayed unmatched. The CDR3 runs to 14 residues. Per the germline V gene, CDR1 is SGHRS and CDR2 is YFSETQ. The CDR3 DNA is TGCGCCAGCACCCCTAGCGGGACCACAGATACGCAGTATTTT. Protein: CASTPSGTTDTQYF.

This chain connects TRBV5-4 to TRBJ1-5; possibly TRBD1 for D (5 bases). CDR3 length: 14 amino acids. Germline CDR1 SGHNT, CDR2 YYREEE (reference sequence). The ends were cut back, 5 bases at V and 3 bases at J, with 12 bases in the middle. CDR3 bases: TGTGCCAGCAGTCGGGACGGCCTCAATCAGCCCCAGCATTTT. Translating gives CASSRDGLNQPQHF.

This chain uses TRBV28 with TRBJ1-3, with no clear D. The CDR3 consists of 17 residues. V was shortened by 4 bases and J by 0 bases, with 16 bases between the two germline ends. Germline V gives CDR1 MDHEN, CDR2 SYDVKM. CDR3 in amino acids: CASSSRAPRPSGNTIYF. CDR3 coding DNA: TGTGCCAGCAGTTCTCGGGCTCCAAGACCCTCTGGAAACACCATATATTTT.

This clone occurred once. The chain joins TRBV5-1 to TRBJ2-2; the D is unclear. The CDR3 has 15 amino acids. Trimming removed 0 bases at V and 7 bases at J, with 13 bases between. Germline V gene lookup returns CDR1 SGHRS and CDR2 YFSETQ. In DNA form, the CDR3 reads TGCGCCAGCAGCTTGGTCCGGTTTACTGGCGGGGAGCTGTTTTTT. Translating gives CASSLVRFTGGELFF.

This clone was seen once. This chain links TRBV5-6 with TRBJ2-3; D perhaps matches TRBD1 (5 bases). The CDR3 covers 13 residues. CDR1 is SGHDT, CDR2 YYEEEE, per germline. V lost 3 bases and J 5 bases, leaving 10 bases between the germline ends. The CDR3 protein is CASSSLRVDTQYF. For the CDR3, the DNA is TGTGCCAGCAGCTCCCTCAGGGTAGATACGCAGTATTTT.

The rearrangement joins TRBV19 to TRBJ2-7, with a weak D call TRBD1 (5 bases). CDR1 and CDR2 (germline): LNHDA, SQIVND (reference sequence). The germline V and J ends were trimmed by 7 bases and 2 bases, with 15 bases remaining between them. The CDR3 consists of 14 residues. The CDR3 protein is CASNQAGSTYEQYF. In DNA form, the CDR3 reads TGTGCCAGTAACCAGGCAGGGTCAACCTACGAGCAGTACTTC.

The V call is TRBV28, the J call TRBJ2-7; 7 positions agree with TRBD2. From germline, CDR1 is MDHEN and CDR2 SYDVKM. V lost 4 bases to trimming and J lost 6 bases; unmatched junction nucleotides: 12. The CDR3 has 15 residues. The CDR3 DNA sequence: TGTGCCAGCAGTTCCCCTGGGGGGGGGATGGGCGAGCAGTACTTC. Translated, it gives CASSSPGGGMGEQYF.

This clone was seen only once. This chain uses TRBV28 with TRBJ1-5, with 8 bases aligning to TRBD1. Germline assignment: CDR1 MDHEN and CDR2 SYDVKM. V gave up 5 bases and J gave up 2 bases; unmatched junction bases: 8. The CDR3 runs 16 residues. CDR3 protein: CASSPWTGTGNQPQHF. As DNA, the CDR3 is TGTGCCAGCAGTCCTTGGACAGGGACGGGCAATCAGCCCCAGCATTTT.

This chain connects TRBV2 to TRBJ2-7; D unclear. The CDR3 runs 13 residues. Trimming took 2 bases from V and 2 from J, leaving 7 bases between them. Germline V gene lookup returns CDR1 SNHLY and CDR2 FYNNEI. CDR3 region: CASSEQHTYEQYF. The CDR3 DNA sequence: TGTGCCAGCAGTGAACAGCATACCTACGAGCAGTACTTC.

The CDR3: CASRQASGNTIYF. The CDR3 region has the DNA TGTGCCAGCCGACAGGCTTCTGGAAACACCATATATTTT. The chain carries TRBV25-1 and TRBJ1-3; weak D call: TRBD1 (6 bases). The V end lost 8 bases, the J end lost 1 base, and 9 bases lay between the germline ends. CDR1 and CDR2 from the germline V gene are MGHDK and SYGVNS. The CDR3 is made up of 13 amino acids.

The chain couples TRBV5-1 to TRBJ2-2; weak D call: TRBD1 (5 bases). CDR1 is SGHRS, CDR2 YFSETQ, per germline. The V end lost 4 bases, the J end lost 0 bases, and 16 bases lay between the germline ends. The CDR3 spans 17 residues. The CDR3 DNA follows: TGCGCCAGCAGCATACGTCTAGGGGAAACGAACACCGGGGAGCTGTTTTTT. Residues: CASSIRLGETNTGELFF.

The gene calls are TRBV7-2 and TRBJ2-1; perhaps TRBD2 as D (7 bases). Germline loops: CDR1 SGHTA, CDR2 FQGNSA. V was trimmed by 6 bases and J by 2 bases, leaving 17 bases between them. The CDR3 extends over 16 amino acids. The CDR3 sequence is CASSARRGLTYNEQFF. CDR3 coding DNA: TGTGCCAGCAGTGCCCGCAGGGGACTAACCTACAATGAGCAGTTCTTC.

The chain couples TRBV5-6 to TRBJ1-2; D ambiguous. In germline, CDR1 is SGHDT, CDR2 YYEEEE. This CDR3 has 14 residues. The V and J ends lost 3 bases and 2 bases respectively, with 11 bases between them. CDR3 nucleotides: TGTGCCAGCAGCTCCAGCGGGATAAACTATGGCTACACCTTC. This codes for CASSSSGINYGYTF.

This sequence joins TRBV28 and TRBJ2-7, with TRBD2 matching over 8 bases. With V trimmed by 4 bases and J by 0 bases, 8 bases remained unmatched. Germline CDR1 and CDR2: MDHEN and SYDVKM. The CDR3 length is 16 residues. This CDR3 is CASSWLREGGSYEQYF. CDR3 sequence (DNA): TGTGCCAGCAGTTGGCTCCGGGAGGGGGGCTCCTACGAGCAGTACTTC.

V gene TRBV6-5 combines with J gene TRBJ1-2; TRBD1 aligns across 7 bases. The J segment lost 3 bases and the V segment lost 6 bases, leaving 4 bases of the junction unmatched. CDR1 MNHEY and CDR2 SVGAGI come from the germline V gene. The CDR3 is 13 residues long. CDR3 amino acids: CASRRTGYYGYTF. DNA for the CDR3: TGTGCCAGCAGACGGACAGGCTACTATGGCTACACCTTC.

The chain joins TRBV7-9 to TRBJ1-2, with D unresolved. The V and J ends lost 10 bases and 3 bases respectively, with 18 bases between them. From germline, CDR1 is SEHNR and CDR2 FQNEAQ (reference sequence). The CDR3 has 14 residues. The CDR3 protein is CATNAGPGDYGYTF. Written as DNA, the CDR3 is TGTGCCACAAACGCAGGCCCCGGTGACTATGGCTACACCTTC.

The genes are TRBV28 and TRBJ1-5, with D tentatively TRBD1 (5 bases). This CDR3 has 16 amino acids. V dropped 6 bases and J dropped 6 bases, with 21 bases sitting between them. The V gene's germline CDR1 is MDHEN and CDR2 SYDVKM. The CDR3 region is CASSDPGPQGSQPQHF. The CDR3 nucleotides read TGTGCCAGCAGCGATCCGGGACCGCAAGGAAGTCAGCCCCAGCATTTT.

This chain links TRBV30 with TRBJ1-2; 11 bases agree with TRBD1. Germline assignment: CDR1 GTSNPN and CDR2 SVGIG (reference sequence). The V segment lost 5 bases and the J segment 4 bases; nucleotides outside the gene matches: 6. The CDR3 is 14 residues long. CDR3 bases: TGTGCCTGGGGACAGGGGGCGACATCCTATGGCTACACCTTC. Translating it yields CAWGQGATSYGYTF.

The chain is built from TRBV14 and TRBJ2-3; 12 nucleotides align to TRBD2. The J segment lost 2 bases and the V segment lost 5 bases, leaving 5 bases of the junction unmatched. The CDR3 is 16 residues long. Germline CDR1 and CDR2: SGHDN and FVKESK. CDR3 DNA sequence: TGTGCCAGCAGCTCACCTAGCGGGAGGGCCACAGATACGCAGTATTTT. Its translation: CASSSPSGRATDTQYF. The complete variable domain, with remaining parts taken from reference TRBV14 and TRBJ2-3, reads EAGVTQFPSHSVIEKGQTVTLRCDPISGHDNLYWYRRVMGKEIKFLLHFVKESKQDESGMPNNRFLAERTGGTYSTLKVQPAELEDSGVYFCASSSPSGRATDTQYFGPGTRLTVL.

This chain joins TRBV6-5 and TRBJ1-4, with D hard to call. CDR3 length equals 14 residues. CDR1 is MNHEY and CDR2 is SVGAGI in the germline V gene. V lost 8 bases to trimming and J lost 1 base, with 11 bases between them. The CDR3 loop is CASGEGVTNEKLFF. CDR3 coding DNA: TGTGCCAGCGGAGAGGGAGTAACTAATGAAAAACTGTTTTTT.

The rearrangement uses TRBV5-4 and TRBJ2-1, with 11 nucleotides matching TRBD2. CDR3 length: 16 residues. Germline CDR1 reads SGHNT; CDR2 reads YYREEE (reference sequence). Trimming took 4 bases from V and 0 from J; bases not matched to a gene: 3. CDR3 bases: TGTGCCAGCAGCCGGGGACTAGCGGACTCCTACAATGAGCAGTTCTTC. This translates into CASSRGLADSYNEQFF.

The chain combines TRBV21-1 with TRBJ1-1. TRBV21-1 is recorded as a pseudogene. CDR3 length: 12 amino acids. CDR3 bases: TGTGCCAGCAGCAAACCGAACACTGAAGCTTTCTTT. It is translated as CASSKPNTEAFF.

This clone was counted once. This chain links TRBV5-1 with TRBJ2-7, with a weak D call TRBD2 (6 bases). Trimming took 4 bases from V and 6 from J, leaving 20 bases between them. This CDR3 is 15 amino acids long. From germline, CDR1 is SGHRS and CDR2 YFSETQ. CDR3 in amino acids: CASSARERRVGEQYF. CDR3 sequence (DNA): TGCGCCAGCAGCGCCCGGGAGCGCCGGGTGGGCGAGCAGTACTTC.

Concerning this clone itself: This sample includes further DNA sequences coding for the same CDR3. CDR3 amino acids: CASSPGQGSTDTQYF. The CDR3 coding sequence is TGTGCCAGCTCCCCCGGACAGGGAAGCACAGATACGCAGTATTTT. The chain recombines TRBV18 with TRBJ2-3; 8 bases agree with TRBD1. This CDR3 spans 15 amino acids. Trimming removed 6 bases from V and 0 bases from J; junction bases left unmatched: 5. Germline V gene data show CDR1 as KGHSH and CDR2 as LQKENI.

The V and J genes are TRBV5-1 and TRBJ2-7; no clear D. V lost 5 bases and J 2 bases, leaving 14 bases between the germline ends. The CDR3 consists of 14 residues. Germline V gene lookup returns CDR1 SGHRS and CDR2 YFSETQ. CDR3 bases: TGCGCCAGCAGGGAGCAGACTGATACCTACGAGCAGTACTTC. It is translated as CASREQTDTYEQYF. The full variable domain, in which reference TRBV5-1 and TRBJ2-7 provide the parts outside the CDR3, is KAGVTQTPRYLIKTRGQQVTLSCSPISGHRSVSWYQQTPGQGLQFLFEYFSETQRNKGNFPGRFSGRQFSNSRSEMNVSTLELGDSALYLCASREQTDTYEQYFGPGTRLTVT.

This chain connects TRBV5-1 to TRBJ1-1; D may be TRBD1 (5 bases). Trimming left V 0 bases short and J 1 base short, with 10 bases between. CDR3 size: 15 residues. CDR1 SGHRS and CDR2 YFSETQ come from the germline V gene. As DNA, the CDR3 is TGCGCCAGCAGCTTGGGGTTGGGGCAGAACACTGAAGCTTTCTTT. Protein: CASSLGLGQNTEAFF.

The rearrangement links TRBV7-8 to TRBJ2-1; tentative D call: TRBD1 (7 bases). There are 17 residues in the CDR3. Germline CDR1 is SGHVS and CDR2 is FQNEAQ. Trimming left V 1 base short and J 5 bases short, with 18 bases between. This CDR3 reads CASSLEGAGPGNNEQFF. The CDR3 coding sequence is TGTGCCAGCAGCTTAGAGGGGGCGGGGCCAGGGAACAATGAGCAGTTCTTC.

V gene TRBV18 combines with J gene TRBJ2-7; TRBD1 agrees at 8 bases. CDR3 size: 14 residues. Germline trimming cut 6 bases from V and 3 bases from J; bases unmatched to any gene: 7. From germline, CDR1 is KGHSH and CDR2 LQKENI. DNA for the CDR3: TGTGCCAGCTCCCCGTCGGGGACAGGCTACGAGCAGTACTTC. Its translation: CASSPSGTGYEQYF.

V usage is TRBV28 and J usage is TRBJ2-1, with TRBD1 matching 10 bases. Germline V gene lookup returns CDR1 MDHEN and CDR2 SYDVKM. Trimming at V came to 6 bases and at J to 7 bases, leaving 9 bases not matched to a gene. The CDR3 has 15 residues. CDR3 sequence: CASRPDRGTFNEQFF. DNA for the CDR3: TGTGCCAGCAGGCCGGACAGGGGGACTTTTAATGAGCAGTTCTTC.